These 10 T cell receptor beta chains were all obtained from the same sample, sequenced in a study of tumor-infiltrating lymphocytes in primary liver carcinoma. Bulk tissue was left unsorted, and RNA and DNA were co-extracted from 20-30 mg of it. Total RNA (roughly 530 ng) served as template for TCR beta cDNA synthesis primed by a constant-region primer. Construction of TCR beta libraries relied on three successive nested multiplex PCR rounds employing slightly modified ARM-PCR. A C-beta reverse primer was combined with TRBV1-TRBV30 forward primers in the first two PCR rounds, and each round had approximately 10 cycles. Using its own MiXCR run on the multiplex PCR reads, TCRdb lists one record per CDR3 protein. The sample records about 210,000 distinct CDR3 sequences, approximately 86% being singletons. Sequenced material: tumor tissue from primary liver carcinoma. These receptors were collected from a middle-aged man with primary liver carcinoma and hepatitis B virus infection.

The chain employs TRBV4-1 and TRBJ1-1, with unresolved D. The germline V gene has CDR1 MGHRA and CDR2 YSYEKL. The germline V and J ends were trimmed by 4 bases and 8 bases, with 17 bases remaining between them. CDR3 size: 14 residues. The CDR3 reads CASSRVNSGTEAFF. The CDR3 DNA reads TGCGCCAGCAGCCGAGTAAACTCGGGCACAGAAGCTTTCTTT.

The chain joins TRBV11-2 to TRBJ2-1; 11 bases are a match to TRBD2. CDR3 length: 15 amino acids. V shed 11 bases and J 13 bases; nucleotides not matched to a gene: 19. CDR1 is SGHAT, CDR2 FQNNGV, per germline. The CDR3 DNA reads TGTGCCTGTAGCGGCACTAGCGGGAGCTATTCTGACCAGTTCTTC. Residues: CACSGTSGSYSDQFF.

On this clonotype: A read error may produce the germline difference seen at one junction end. The rearrangement uses TRBV5-4 and TRBJ2-3; 11 nucleotides line up with TRBD2. The CDR3 has 14 amino acids. Germline V lookup: CDR1 SGHNT, CDR2 YYREEE (reference sequence). CDR3 amino acids: CASSLTSGSDTQCF. The CDR3 nucleotides read TGTGCCAGCAGCTTGACTAGCGGGAGCGATACGCAGTGTTTT.

The chain combines TRBV4-2 with TRBJ2-1; D is ambiguous. V was shortened by 3 bases and J by 5 bases, with 17 bases between the two germline ends. The germline V gene has CDR1 LGHNA and CDR2 YNFKEQ. The CDR3 runs to 16 residues. The CDR3 nucleotides read TGTGCCAGCAGCCACGCCAGGAGACAAGGGAACAATGAGCAGTTCTTC. Its translation is CASSHARRQGNNEQFF.

Comment on this clonotype: Germline is not matched at one junction end, which may reflect a read error. The chain uses TRBV14 and TRBJ2-3; the D is unclear. CDR1 is SGHDN, CDR2 FVKESK, per germline. There are 13 residues in the CDR3. Here the CDR3 DNA reads TGTGCCAGCAGCCTAAGCATGTCAGACACGCAGTATTTT. Translated, it gives CASSLSMSDTQYF.

The chain uses TRBV19 and TRBJ1-2; 9 bases fit TRBD1. The V and J ends lost 7 bases and 8 bases, in that order; junction bases with no gene match: 17. CDR1 is LNHDA and CDR2 is SQIVND in the germline V gene (reference sequence). CDR3 length equals 16 residues. CDR3 sequence (DNA): TGTGCCAGTAATTTTACGTCCGGGACAGGGAGGGGCGGCTACACCTTC. This gives the protein CASNFTSGTGRGGYTF.

In regard to this clonotype: An end of the junction differs from the germline gene, which may be a read error. V gene TRBV5-4 combines with J gene TRBJ2-2; 7 positions match TRBD1. Germline assignment: CDR1 SGHNT and CDR2 YYREEE (reference sequence). This CDR3 contains 19 residues. The CDR3 spells CASSPRSPTRGDSTGELLF. CDR3 nucleotide sequence: TGCGCCAGCAGCCCCCGAAGCCCGACAAGGGGCGACTCCACAGGGGAACTGTTATTT.

This clonotype has a single count. V and J are TRBV20-1 and TRBJ2-1; D assignment may be TRBD1 or TRBD2 (5 bases each). CDR1 and CDR2 (germline): DFQATT, SNEGSKA (reference sequence). The CDR3 is made up of 14 amino acids. Between the trimmed V and J ends, which lost 7 bases and 9 bases, there was a span of 22 bases. The CDR3 nucleotides read TGCAGTGGTATACGGGACCTAAGGGTTGGTGAGCAGTTCTTC. As protein: CSGIRDLRVGEQFF.

The table lists this clonotype with a few counts. Being one base from a much bigger clone, this may be a read error. The CDR3 sequence: CASSLEIAGLGEQFF. The CDR3 nucleotides are TGCGCCAGCAGCTTGGAGATAGCGGGGCTGGGTGAGCAGTTCTTC. The chain recombines TRBV5-1 with TRBJ2-1, with TRBD2 matching over 8 bases. Trimming at V came to 0 bases and at J to 9 bases, leaving 8 bases not matched to a gene. The CDR3 length is 15 residues. Germline V gene lookup returns CDR1 SGHRS and CDR2 YFSETQ.

As regards this clonotype: It is likely a read error, because the conserved phenylalanine at the end of the CDR3 is missing. The V call is TRBV29-1, the J call TRBJ1-1, with a possible D match to TRBD1 (6 bases). The CDR3 length is 13 residues. The germline V gene encodes CDR1 SQVTM and CDR2 ANQGSEA. The CDR3 loop is CSFEGQGNSEAFY. CDR3 bases: TGCAGCTTTGAAGGGCAGGGGAACTCTGAAGCTTTCTAT.